A single sample gave rise to the 29 T cell receptor beta chains below, sequenced in a study of blood T cell repertoires in COVID-19 (dated by TCRdb to about 2020). The protocol used for the library was the immunoSEQ multiplex PCR assay. Here the immuneACCESS table is served through TCRdb, limited to in-frame sequences with V and J called. Missing clones are a known gap in these copies; in checked studies unresolved V genes cover under half, and the rest lacks a known reason. The sample table lists a few hundred thousand clones, approximately 89% of them with a count of one. The top ten clonotypes cover 2.5% to 3.5% of the sample. The sequencing input was PBMCs or T cells enriched from blood (not recorded which). These receptors were obtained from a woman between 45 and 65 years old who had been exposed to COVID-19.

CDR3 DNA: TGTGCCAGTAGTCCTGCGGCTAACACTGAAGCTTTCTTT. This sequence encodes CASSPAANTEAFF. J is TRBJ1-1 and V is TRBV19; D is unclear. V gave up 5 bases and J gave up 2 bases, with 9 bases separating them. CDR1 and CDR2 from the germline V gene are LNHDA and SQIVND (reference sequence). There are 13 residues in the CDR3.

The J gene is TRBJ1-1, the V gene TRBV6-5; the D gene is possibly TRBD1 (5 bases). The CDR3 has 11 residues. Trimming stripped 8 bases from V and 10 bases from J, with 14 bases between. Germline V gives CDR1 MNHEY, CDR2 SVGAGI. Here the CDR3 DNA reads TGTGCCAGCGGTCCGGCGGGGGGAGCTTTCTTT. Translation: CASGPAGGAFF.

This chain connects TRBV11-2 to TRBJ2-7; 9 nucleotides align to TRBD2. The CDR3 length is 15 residues. CDR1 and CDR2 (germline): SGHAT, FQNNGV. J was trimmed by 2 bases and V by 0 bases; bases with no gene match: 2. CDR3 DNA: TGTGCCAGCAGCTTAGATCGGACTAGCGCCTACGAGCAGTACTTC. Amino acid sequence: CASSLDRTSAYEQYF.

This clone was picked up a small number of times. This sequence joins TRBV3-1 (or the pseudogene TRBV3-2) and TRBJ1-6; possible D gene TRBD1, 6 bases. The CDR3 sequence is 13 residues long. Per the germline V gene, CDR1 is LGHDT and CDR2 is YNNKEL (reference sequence). The germline V and J ends were trimmed by 6 bases and 6 bases, with 9 bases remaining between them. The CDR3 coding sequence is TGTGCCAGCAGACAGGGTGTTAATTCACCCCTCCACTTT. Amino acid sequence: CASRQGVNSPLHF.

This chain joins TRBV3-1 (or the pseudogene TRBV3-2) and TRBJ1-2; possible D gene TRBD1, 6 bases. This CDR3 contains 12 residues. Germline assignment: CDR1 LGHDT and CDR2 YNNKEL (reference sequence). The V gene lost 1 base and the J gene lost 7 bases, with 7 bases spanning the gap. This CDR3 reads CASSQGTAGYTF. In DNA, the CDR3 is TGTGCCAGCAGCCAAGGGACAGCTGGCTACACCTTC.

This clone was counted a single time. Written as DNA, the CDR3 is TGTGCCAGCAGCCTACAGGGACAACAGTACTTC. Amino acids: CASSLQGQQYF. This chain uses TRBV2 with TRBJ2-4, with a possible D match to TRBD1 (6 bases). The germline gives CDR1 SNHLY, CDR2 FYNNEI. The CDR3 contains 11 residues. Trimming took off 6 bases at V and 13 bases at J, with 13 bases between the two ends.

The table lists this clone with a count of one. The chain carries TRBV27 and TRBJ1-1; TRBD1 might be the D (5 bases). The length of the CDR3 is 16 residues. CDR1 MNHEY and CDR2 SMNVEV come from the germline V gene (reference sequence). V was shortened by 5 bases and J by 7 bases, with 23 bases between the two germline ends. CDR3 sequence: CASSTGEGSYLLEAFF. In DNA, the CDR3 is TGTGCCAGCAGTACCGGGGAGGGGTCCTACCTCCTTGAAGCTTTCTTT.

The chain is built from TRBV11-2 and TRBJ1-3, with 8 bases that match TRBD1. This CDR3 has 16 residues. Germline CDR1 SGHAT, CDR2 FQNNGV. V shed 5 bases, J shed 6 bases, and the junction held 12 bases outside the gene matches. The CDR3 DNA reads as TGTGCCAGCAGCCGGACAGGGTATCAGACCCCAAACACCATATATTTT. Residues: CASSRTGYQTPNTIYF.

This chain's CDR3 is CASSSPGLGATQYF. CDR3 in DNA: TGCGCCAGCAGCTCCCCGGGACTAGGCGCGACCCAGTACTTC. This chain joins TRBV5-1 and TRBJ2-5; 8 bases agree with TRBD2. CDR1 and CDR2 from the germline V gene are SGHRS and YFSETQ. Losses at the gene ends were 3 bases for V and 7 bases for J; bases not matched to a gene: 8. The CDR3 has 14 amino acids.

The rearrangement uses TRBV4-1 and TRBJ1-3, with D unresolved. Germline loops: CDR1 MGHRA, CDR2 YSYEKL. V was trimmed by 1 base and J by 0 bases, leaving 10 bases between them. The CDR3 spans 16 residues. The CDR3 region has the DNA TGCGCCAGCAGCCAAGGTGGCCATCCCTCTGGAAACACCATATATTTT. Protein sequence: CASSQGGHPSGNTIYF.

V usage is TRBV20-1 and J usage is TRBJ2-2, with 7 bases fitting TRBD1. Germline CDR1 DFQATT, CDR2 SNEGSKA (reference sequence). After removal of 5 bases from V and 15 bases from J, the junction contained 9 bases not matched to a gene. The CDR3 is 11 residues long. The CDR3 protein is CSAGDSRKMFF. For the CDR3, the DNA is TGCAGTGCTGGGGACAGTAGGAAGATGTTTTTT.

The genes are TRBV18 and TRBJ2-1; unclear D gene. V lost 1 base and J lost 7, with 5 bases in between. Germline V gene data show CDR1 as KGHSH and CDR2 as LQKENI. The CDR3 is 12 residues long. The DNA of the CDR3 is TGTGCCAGCTCACCACGTAGTAATGAGCAGTTCTTC. Translation: CASSPRSNEQFF.

The chain recombines TRBV19 with TRBJ1-2, with TRBD1 as a possible D gene (6 bases). The CDR3 extends over 13 amino acids. V lost 4 bases to trimming and J lost 8 bases, with 14 bases between them. CDR1 LNHDA and CDR2 SQIVND come from the germline V gene (reference sequence). As DNA, the CDR3 is TGTGCCAGTAGTACGTACAGGGATAACGGCTACACCTTC. Its protein is CASSTYRDNGYTF. The whole variable domain, filled in from reference TRBV19 and TRBJ1-2, reads DGGITQSPKYLFRKEGQNVTLSCEQNLNHDAMYWYRQDPGQGLRLIYYSQIVNDFQKGDIAEGYSVSREKKESFPLTVTSAQKNPTAFYLCASSTYRDNGYTFGSGTRLTVV.

This clone has only a few counts. The V call is TRBV10-3, the J call TRBJ1-6; the match to TRBD1 covers 9 bases. The germline V gene encodes CDR1 ENHRY and CDR2 SYGVKD. This CDR3 has 14 residues. V shed 7 bases, J shed 9 bases, and the junction held 7 bases outside the gene matches. CDR3 nucleotides: TGTGCCATCACCCGGGACAGGGTAGTTTCACCCCTCCACTTT. It specifies CAITRDRVVSPLHF.

J is TRBJ2-1 and V is TRBV4-1, with D possibly being TRBD1 (7 bases). Germline-derived CDR1 and CDR2 are MGHRA and YSYEKL. Trimming shortened V by 0 bases and J by 10 bases, and 28 bases separated the two germline ends. This CDR3 has 19 residues. CDR3 in amino acids: CASSQERNPGQGGLQEQFF. CDR3 bases: TGCGCCAGCAGCCAAGAGCGGAACCCGGGCCAGGGGGGCTTACAAGAGCAGTTCTTC.

This clone was counted a few times. The chain has TRBV18 and TRBJ1-4; no clear D gene. CDR3 size: 14 residues. V was pared by 4 bases and J by 0 bases, with 6 bases between. The germline CDR1 and CDR2 sequences are KGHSH and LQKENI. In DNA form, the CDR3 reads TGTGCCAGCTCACAGTCGGCAACTAATGAAAAACTGTTTTTT. Its protein product is CASSQSATNEKLFF.

The chain employs TRBV24-1 and TRBJ2-3, with 10 bases lining up with TRBD2. Germline V lookup: CDR1 KGHDR, CDR2 SFDVKD. The CDR3 runs to 17 residues. V was clipped by 3 bases and J by 2 bases; unmatched bases: 7. The CDR3 DNA reads as TGTGCCACCAGTGATCGGACTAGCGGTGCGCTCACAGATACGCAGTATTTT. Its translation: CATSDRTSGALTDTQYF.

The chain employs TRBV29-1 and TRBJ1-3; D possibly corresponds to TRBD1 (5 bases). Germline CDR1 is SQVTM and CDR2 is ANQGSEA. The CDR3 sequence is 13 residues long. V lost 4 bases and J lost 0, with 7 bases in between. The CDR3 coding sequence is TGCAGCGTTGGACAGCACTCTGGAAACACCATATATTTT. Its protein is CSVGQHSGNTIYF.

The V call is TRBV5-6, the J call TRBJ2-7, with D possibly TRBD2 on 5 matching bases. Germline CDR1 reads SGHDT; CDR2 reads YYEEEE. The V end was cut by 0 bases, the J end by 12 bases, with 10 bases between. The CDR3 is made up of 11 amino acids. CDR3 DNA: TGTGCCAGCAGCTTGGACGGGGTTTGGTACTTC. Translated: CASSLDGVWYF. The complete variable domain, with remaining parts taken from reference TRBV5-6 and TRBJ2-7, reads DAGVTQSPTHLIKTRGQQVTLRCSPKSGHDTVSWYQQALGQGPQFIFQYYEEEERQRGNFPDRFSGHQFPNYSSELNVNALLLGDSALYLCASSLDGVWYFGPGTRLTVT.

The chain is built from TRBV15 and TRBJ1-4, with 7 bases that match TRBD1. There are 14 residues in the CDR3. Germline lookup yields CDR1 LNHNV and CDR2 YYDKDF (reference sequence). V gave up 0 bases and J gave up 11 bases; unmatched junction bases: 6. CDR3 sequence: CATSRDLTGEKLFF. CDR3 nucleotide sequence: TGTGCCACCAGCAGAGATCTTACAGGGGAGAAACTGTTTTTT.

CDR3 loop: CASSSAGGADYGYTF. CDR3 sequence (DNA): TGCGCCAGCAGCTCCGCCGGGGGGGCGGACTATGGCTACACCTTC. This chain uses TRBV5-1 with TRBJ1-2, with D perhaps matching TRBD1 (6 bases). Germline CDR1 and CDR2: SGHRS and YFSETQ. The length of the CDR3 is 15 residues. V was shortened by 3 bases and J by 3 bases, with 15 bases between the two germline ends. The entire variable domain, with the rest obtained from reference TRBV5-1 and TRBJ1-2, is as follows: KAGVTQTPRYLIKTRGQQVTLSCSPISGHRSVSWYQQTPGQGLQFLFEYFSETQRNKGNFPGRFSGRQFSNSRSEMNVSTLELGDSALYLCASSSAGGADYGYTFGSGTRLTVV.

The rearrangement uses TRBV5-5 and TRBJ2-5, with TRBD1 matching over 9 bases. The CDR3 is made up of 15 amino acids. Germline V lookup: CDR1 SGHKS, CDR2 YYEKEE (reference sequence). Trimming cost V 3 bases and J 2 bases; bases outside gene matches: 5. Here the CDR3 DNA reads TGTGCCAGCAGCTGGGGGACAGGGAGACAAGAGACCCAGTACTTC. It encodes CASSWGTGRQETQYF.

The J gene is TRBJ1-1, the V gene TRBV2; no clear D. The CDR3 covers 11 residues. V was pared by 8 bases and J by 11 bases, with 15 bases between. Germline CDR1 reads SNHLY; CDR2 reads FYNNEI. CDR3 sequence reads: CASFPRGFAFF. As DNA, the CDR3 is TGTGCCAGCTTTCCTCGGGGTTTCGCTTTCTTT.

V and J are TRBV4-2 and TRBJ2-5, with D maybe TRBD1 (5 bases). The CDR3 is made up of 13 amino acids. CDR1 LGHNA and CDR2 YNFKEQ come from the germline V gene. Trimming took 6 bases from V and 1 from J, leaving 9 bases between them. This chain's CDR3 is CASSSRAQETQYF. The CDR3 DNA follows: TGTGCCAGCAGTTCCAGGGCCCAAGAGACCCAGTACTTC.

The chain joins TRBV4-1 to TRBJ1-2; TRBD1 aligns across 7 bases. The CDR3 extends over 14 amino acids. Germline CDR1 and CDR2: MGHRA and YSYEKL. Germline trimming cut 3 bases from V and 13 bases from J; bases unmatched to any gene: 14. The CDR3 nucleotides read TGCGCCAGCAGCCAGGTATCGCCCGACAGGGCGTGCACCTTC. This sequence encodes CASSQVSPDRACTF.

The chain joins TRBV30 to TRBJ2-5; a possible D gene is TRBD1 (6 bases). The CDR3 totals 13 residues. Trimming removed 1 base from V and 4 bases from J, with 10 bases in between. Germline assignment: CDR1 GTSNPN and CDR2 SVGIG (reference sequence). CDR3 sequence reads: CAWSGTGSETQYF. CDR3 DNA sequence: TGTGCCTGGAGTGGTACAGGGTCAGAGACCCAGTACTTC.

This clone showed up just once. The chain joins TRBV9 to TRBJ2-2; 8 nucleotides line up with TRBD2. CDR3 size: 17 residues. Looked up from germline, CDR1 is SGDLS and CDR2 is YYNGEE. V gave up 0 bases and J gave up 6 bases; unmatched junction bases: 10. The CDR3 reads CASSVASGGAEAGELFF. CDR3 DNA sequence: TGTGCCAGCAGCGTAGCTTCCGGGGGGGCTGAAGCCGGGGAGCTGTTTTTT.

This chain connects TRBV7-2 to TRBJ2-5, with TRBD2 matching 14 bases. Germline V lookup: CDR1 SGHTA, CDR2 FQGNSA. The trim removed 4 bases at V and 5 bases at J, leaving 6 bases unmatched. The CDR3 covers 16 residues. The CDR3 sequence: CASSYRLAGGRETQYF. The CDR3 DNA is TGTGCCAGCAGCTACAGACTAGCGGGGGGGCGGGAGACCCAGTACTTC.

V usage is TRBV4-1 and J usage is TRBJ2-3; a weak D match, TRBD2 (7 bases). Germline CDR1 is MGHRA and CDR2 is YSYEKL. Deletions cut 4 bases from V and 6 bases from J, with 17 bases between. The CDR3 has 15 amino acids. CDR3 nucleotides: TGCGCCAGCAGCCCCAGTGGGGGGGGCAGTGATACGCAGTATTTT. Translating it yields CASSPSGGGSDTQYF.